Following are 30 T cell receptor beta chains from one sample sequenced in a study of T cell responses to AZD1222 COVID-19 vaccine. The assay was immunoSEQ multiplex PCR, and TCRdb's table has in-frame clones only and misses some. The repertoire holds about 150,000 clones, with 90% as singletons. The source material was peripheral blood, sampled 28 days after the second AZD1222 dose. These receptors were obtained from an adult who received the AZD1222 COVID-19 vaccine.

The V call is TRBV30, the J call TRBJ1-6; a possible D gene is TRBD1 (5 bases). Looked up from germline, CDR1 is GTSNPN and CDR2 is SVGIG (reference sequence). The CDR3 covers 17 residues. V was clipped by 4 bases and J by 1 base, with 17 bases between them. CDR3: CAWTGDPSVSYNSPLHF. The CDR3 region has the DNA TGTGCCTGGACGGGGGACCCTAGTGTATCCTATAATTCACCCCTCCACTTT.

V is TRBV7-3 and J is TRBJ1-1; D is uncertain. V was clipped by 3 bases and J by 1 base, with 12 bases between them. The CDR3 has 15 amino acids. From germline, CDR1 is SGHTA and CDR2 FQGTGA. CDR3 sequence (DNA): TGTGCCAGCAGCTTCGCTGTGCGGGGGAACACTGAAGCTTTCTTT. Residues: CASSFAVRGNTEAFF.

This clone was detected a few times. This chain's CDR3 is CASSYSRNYGYTF. The CDR3 DNA reads as TGTGCCAGCAGTTATTCCAGGAACTATGGCTACACCTTC. The rearrangement uses TRBV6-5 and TRBJ1-2; no reliable D call. V shed 3 bases and J shed 2 bases, with 7 bases lying between them. The germline V gene has CDR1 MNHEY and CDR2 SVGAGI. The CDR3 spans 13 residues.

This chain joins TRBV19 and TRBJ2-1; 8 bases line up with TRBD2. The CDR3 runs 15 residues. Germline CDR1 is LNHDA and CDR2 is SQIVND (reference sequence). V gave up 1 base and J gave up 5 bases; unmatched junction bases: 4. The CDR3 sequence is CASSIASGGHNEQFF. Written as DNA, the CDR3 is TGTGCCAGTAGTATAGCAAGCGGGGGCCACAATGAGCAGTTCTTC.

DNA of the CDR3: TGTGCCAGCAGCCAGACAGGGATACAACACTATGGCTACACCTTC. The encoded protein is CASSQTGIQHYGYTF. V and J are TRBV3-1 (or the pseudogene TRBV3-2) and TRBJ1-2, with 7 nucleotides matching TRBD1. Germline assignment: CDR1 LGHDT and CDR2 YNNKEL (reference sequence). The V gene end was trimmed by 3 bases and the J gene end by 3 bases; junction bases not matched to a gene: 7. There are 15 residues in the CDR3.

This clone was seen only once. This sequence joins TRBV11-2 and TRBJ2-7; D gene unclear. CDR1 is SGHAT, CDR2 FQNNGV, per germline. The CDR3 runs 11 residues. V was clipped by 4 bases and J by 7 bases, with 8 bases between them. CDR3 sequence: CASSSYEEQYF. The CDR3 DNA reads as TGTGCCAGCAGCTCTTATGAGGAGCAGTACTTC.

The V and J genes are TRBV30 and TRBJ2-1; D is ambiguous. The CDR3 has 12 amino acids. Per germline, CDR1 GTSNPN and CDR2 SVGIG (reference sequence). Trimming removed 4 bases from V and 7 bases from J, with 11 bases in between. CDR3 amino acids: CAWKVNANEQFF. The CDR3 nucleotides read TGTGCCTGGAAGGTCAACGCGAATGAGCAGTTCTTC. Based on the CDR3 plus reference TRBV30 and TRBJ2-1, the full variable domain is SQTIHQWPATLVQPVGSPLSLECTVEGTSNPNLYWYRQAAGRGLQLLFYSVGIGQISSEVPQNLSASRPQDRQFILSSKKLLLSDSGFYLCAWKVNANEQFFGPGTRLTVL.

The genes are TRBV14 and TRBJ2-1; 12 bases fit TRBD2. Unmatched junction bases numbered 10, after V lost 4 bases and J lost 6 bases. This CDR3 has 17 residues. Germline assignment: CDR1 SGHDN and CDR2 FVKESK. CDR3 in DNA: TGTGCCAGCAGCCCTAGGGGACTAGCGGGTTCTGGCAATGAGCAGTTCTTC. Translated: CASSPRGLAGSGNEQFF.

V usage is TRBV15 and J usage is TRBJ2-1; a possible D gene is TRBD2 (5 bases). The CDR3 is 15 amino acids. Germline V lookup: CDR1 LNHNV, CDR2 YYDKDF (reference sequence). V was pared by 9 bases and J by 2 bases, with 17 bases between. In DNA form, the CDR3 reads TGTGCCACACAGCAGACACGGGGAACCTACAATGAGCAGTTCTTC. Protein product: CATQQTRGTYNEQFF.

In nucleotides, the CDR3 is TGCGCCAGCAGCCAAGATCGGTGGGTGGACAGGGGCGACGAGCAGTACTTC. Its protein product is CASSQDRWVDRGDEQYF. V and J are TRBV4-1 and TRBJ2-7; 9 bases map to TRBD1. Germline trimming cut 0 bases from V and 5 bases from J; bases unmatched to any gene: 11. The length of the CDR3 is 17 residues. Germline lookup yields CDR1 MGHRA and CDR2 YSYEKL.

A few counts support this clone. V gene TRBV1 combines with J gene TRBJ1-1. TRBV1 is a known pseudogene. The CDR3 runs to 14 residues. In DNA, the CDR3 is TGCACCAGCGAAACGGGTTTCGAGAACACTGAAGCTTTCTTT. It yields the protein CTSETGFENTEAFF.

The V call is TRBV3-1 (or the pseudogene TRBV3-2), the J call TRBJ1-3, with unresolved D. The V end lost 0 bases, the J end lost 0 bases, and 6 bases lay between the germline ends. Germline V gene data show CDR1 as LGHDT and CDR2 as YNNKEL (reference sequence). This CDR3 region has 15 residues. The CDR3 DNA sequence: TGTGCCAGCAGCCAAGAGTCCAACTCTGGAAACACCATATATTTT. Protein sequence: CASSQESNSGNTIYF.

This CDR3 is CASSLGSWGGSNQPQHF. DNA of the CDR3: TGCGCCAGCAGCTTGGGAAGTTGGGGAGGGAGCAATCAGCCCCAGCATTTT. The V and J genes are TRBV5-1 and TRBJ1-5; D ambiguous. Per germline, CDR1 SGHRS and CDR2 YFSETQ. There are 17 residues in the CDR3. V lost 0 bases and J 1 base, leaving 14 bases between the germline ends.

This clone came up once. This sequence joins TRBV27 and TRBJ1-6; 7 bases match TRBD1. Germline V CDR1 and CDR2: MNHEY, SMNVEV (reference sequence). With V trimmed by 3 bases and J by 7 bases, 3 bases remained unmatched. This CDR3 spans 14 amino acids. The CDR3 here is CASSFQGGNSPLHF. DNA of the CDR3: TGTGCCAGCAGTTTTCAGGGGGGGAATTCACCCCTCCACTTT.

The V call is TRBV30, the J call TRBJ2-5; D not certain. Looked up from germline, CDR1 is GTSNPN and CDR2 is SVGIG (reference sequence). V was pared by 5 bases and J by 3 bases, with 7 bases between. CDR3 length: 11 amino acids. CDR3 sequence reads: CAWGLKETQYF. CDR3 coding DNA: TGTGCCTGGGGCCTTAAAGAGACCCAGTACTTC. Combining the CDR3 with reference TRBV30 and TRBJ2-5 gives the whole variable domain SQTIHQWPATLVQPVGSPLSLECTVEGTSNPNLYWYRQAAGRGLQLLFYSVGIGQISSEVPQNLSASRPQDRQFILSSKKLLLSDSGFYLCAWGLKETQYFGPGTRLLVL.

This clone was picked up a small number of times. This rearrangement joins TRBV6-6 to TRBJ2-7, with TRBD2 identical over 10 bases. V was clipped by 5 bases and J by 4 bases; unmatched bases: 17. CDR1 and CDR2 from the germline V gene are MNHNY and SVGAGI (reference sequence). This CDR3 contains 18 residues. The CDR3 DNA is TGTGCCAGCAGTCGCGACCAGATTCGGACTAGCGGAAGATACGAGCAGTACTTC. This translates into CASSRDQIRTSGRYEQYF.

The chain joins TRBV3-1 (or the pseudogene TRBV3-2) to TRBJ2-7; TRBD1 might be the D (6 bases). The V gene lost 0 bases and the J gene lost 13 bases, with 16 bases spanning the gap. The CDR3 is 13 amino acids. The germline V gene encodes CDR1 LGHDT and CDR2 YNNKEL (reference sequence). CDR3 bases: TGTGCCAGCAGCCAAGATAAGACCAGGGGCCCTTACTTC. This encodes CASSQDKTRGPYF.

The J gene is TRBJ1-4, the V gene TRBV2, with TRBD1 matching 8 bases. The CDR3 totals 13 residues. Germline V gene sequence: CDR1 SNHLY, CDR2 FYNNEI. Trimming cost V 6 bases and J 15 bases; bases outside gene matches: 12. CDR3 nucleotides: TGTGCCAGCAGGACAGGGGAATCGGTTGGGGTGTTTTTT. It yields the protein CASRTGESVGVFF. The complete variable domain, with remaining parts taken from reference TRBV2 and TRBJ1-4, reads EPEVTQTPSHQVTQMGQEVILRCVPISNHLYFYWYRQILGQKVEFLVSFYNNEISEKSEIFDDQFSVERPDGSNFTLKIRSTKLEDSAMYFCASRTGESVGVFFGSGTQLSVL.

This rearrangement joins TRBV6-5 to TRBJ1-3, with D maybe TRBD1 (5 bases). The CDR3 runs to 14 residues. Deletions cut 4 bases from V and 8 bases from J, with 15 bases between. Germline V gene data show CDR1 as MNHEY and CDR2 as SVGAGI. CDR3 in amino acids: CASSLEGGGDTIYF. CDR3 DNA sequence: TGTGCCAGCAGTTTGGAGGGTGGGGGAGACACCATATATTTT.

The chain combines TRBV28 with TRBJ2-3; D perhaps matches TRBD2 (5 bases). Germline loops: CDR1 MDHEN, CDR2 SYDVKM. The CDR3 contains 16 residues. Deletions cut 3 bases from V and 3 bases from J, with 16 bases between. For the CDR3, the DNA is TGTGCCAGCAGTTTGGCTCGGACTGGATATACAGATACGCAGTATTTT. It specifies CASSLARTGYTDTQYF.

This chain uses TRBV9 with TRBJ2-7; 8 bases agree with TRBD2. The junction had 5 bases not matched to a gene; V was cut back by 4 bases and J by 2 bases. The germline V gene has CDR1 SGDLS and CDR2 YYNGEE. The CDR3 covers 14 residues. In DNA, the CDR3 is TGTGCCAGCAGCAGTAGCGGGAACACCTACGAGCAGTACTTC. It is translated as CASSSSGNTYEQYF.

V is TRBV2 and J is TRBJ1-4; D unresolved. This CDR3 contains 12 residues. Between the trimmed V and J ends, which lost 5 bases and 5 bases, there was a span of 6 bases. Germline CDR1 SNHLY, CDR2 FYNNEI. The CDR3 here is CASSRPNEKLFF. The CDR3 coding sequence is TGTGCCAGCAGTCGCCCCAATGAAAAACTGTTTTTT.

The V and J genes are TRBV5-4 and TRBJ2-1, with TRBD1 matching 11 bases. The CDR3 is 15 amino acids. CDR1 SGHNT and CDR2 YYREEE come from the germline V gene (reference sequence). J lost 5 bases, V lost 4 bases, and 5 bases had no gene match. The chain's CDR3 is CASSPGQGANNEQFF. The DNA of the CDR3 is TGTGCCAGCAGCCCAGGACAGGGGGCAAACAATGAGCAGTTCTTC.

The rearrangement uses TRBV5-4 and TRBJ2-2; possibly TRBD1 or TRBD2 for D (6 bases each). V was shortened by 5 bases and J by 3 bases, with 14 bases between the two germline ends. Germline lookup yields CDR1 SGHNT and CDR2 YYREEE (reference sequence). The CDR3 runs to 15 residues. For the CDR3, the DNA is TGTGCCAGCAGTCCTCGGGGGCTGGACACCGGGGAGCTGTTTTTT. It encodes CASSPRGLDTGELFF.

The chain has TRBV28 and TRBJ1-2; D uncertain. Germline CDR1 MDHEN, CDR2 SYDVKM. The CDR3 is made up of 13 amino acids. The V end was cut by 3 bases, the J end by 4 bases, with 9 bases between. The CDR3 here is CASSLGSLYGYTF. The CDR3 bases are TGTGCCAGCAGTTTGGGCAGCCTCTATGGCTACACCTTC.

This clone has a single count. The rearrangement links TRBV7-9 to TRBJ1-2; D is unclear. The CDR3 runs 14 residues. V was pared by 2 bases and J by 5 bases, with 12 bases between. The germline V gene encodes CDR1 SEHNR and CDR2 FQNEAQ (reference sequence). CDR3 nucleotide sequence: TGTGCCAGCAGCTTAATGTCCGGTCAGTATGGCTACACCTTC. Its translation: CASSLMSGQYGYTF.

CDR3 sequence: CAVTGTANTGELFF. The CDR3 DNA sequence: TGCGCCGTCACCGGGACAGCGAACACCGGGGAGCTGTTTTTT. The rearrangement uses TRBV10-2 and TRBJ2-2; 7 nucleotides agree with TRBD1. After removal of 11 bases from V and 0 bases from J, the junction contained 6 bases not matched to a gene. The CDR3 extends over 14 amino acids. Germline CDR1 reads WSHSY; CDR2 reads SAAADI.

The chain has TRBV18 and TRBJ2-7; tentatively, D is TRBD1 (6 bases). Germline V gene sequence: CDR1 KGHSH, CDR2 LQKENI. This CDR3 is built from 13 residues. The ends were cut back, 5 bases at V and 3 bases at J, with 11 bases in the middle. CDR3 region: CASSYREDYEQYF. The CDR3 region has the DNA TGTGCCAGCTCATACAGGGAAGACTACGAGCAGTACTTC.

This clone turned up a few times. This chain links TRBV3-1 (or the pseudogene TRBV3-2) with TRBJ2-2; D remains unclear. V lost 3 bases to trimming and J lost 3 bases, with 8 bases between them. The CDR3 loop spans 14 amino acids. Germline V lookup: CDR1 LGHDT, CDR2 YNNKEL (reference sequence). This CDR3 reads CASSHHTDTGELFF. The CDR3 DNA follows: TGTGCCAGCAGCCATCACACTGACACCGGGGAGCTGTTTTTT.

The rearrangement joins TRBV7-9 to TRBJ1-1; D is unclear. CDR1 SEHNR and CDR2 FQNEAQ come from the germline V gene (reference sequence). V was cut by 0 bases and J by 8 bases, with 4 bases left in between. The CDR3 spans 11 residues. Here the CDR3 DNA reads TGTGCCAGCAGCTTAGCAGGGGAAGCTTTCTTT. Translating it yields CASSLAGEAFF.